This TCR beta chain comes out of a study of T-cell memory formation after mild COVID-19. As for the study in general: Clusters of TCRs were largely donor specific. Findings and caveats of the study: Largely, contracting CD4+ clones fell within CM and EM, and contracting CD8+ clones within EMRA. A second wave of clones peaked on day 37, and their SARS-CoV-2 specificity went unconfirmed.

About this clonotype itself: Its matching antigen is unknown.

TCRdb recomputed calls from the 5' RACE reads with MiXCR, one row per CDR3 protein. The repertoire includes about 620,000 distinct CDR3 sequences, about a sixth of them detected once, and around 12% sits in the top ten. Sample: PBMCs or a T cell subset sorted from them (not recorded which). This receptor was identified in an adult woman who had mild COVID-19 (a few samples of this study predate the infection). Cell type and time point are not known.

CDR3: CASSYSADNSYEQYF. For the CDR3, the DNA is TGTGCCAGCAGTTACTCGGCTGATAACTCCTACGAGCAGTACTTC. V gene TRBV6-2 or TRBV6-3 combines with J gene TRBJ2-7; the D is unclear. With 0 bases removed from V and 0 bases from J, the gap between germline ends came to 9 bases. CDR1 is MNHEY, CDR2 SVGEGT, per germline. The CDR3 extends over 15 amino acids.